Each of the 2 T cell receptor beta chains below was sequenced from the same sample in a study of PD-L1 blockade in urothelial cancer. TCRdb's table, derived via immunoSEQ multiplex PCR, lists solely in-frame clones and lacks some. Among roughly 40,000 clones listed, around 90% were seen once. Time point noted: peripheral blood 6 weeks after treatment start. Sample: PBMCs, taken around atezolizumab (anti-PD-L1) treatment. These receptors were taken from a man aged 65 to 79 with urothelial cancer.

The chain links TRBV28 to TRBJ2-7, with 9 bases matching TRBD1. This CDR3 spans 15 amino acids. Germline V gives CDR1 MDHEN, CDR2 SYDVKM. V was clipped by 4 bases and J by 1 base; unmatched bases: 5. CDR3 sequence (DNA): TGTGCCAGCAGTTCGGACAGGGGCCCTTCCTACGAGCAGTACTTC. It translates to CASSSDRGPSYEQYF.

The chain uses TRBV19 and TRBJ2-5; D might be TRBD2 (6 bases). Germline values: CDR1 LNHDA, CDR2 SQIVND (reference sequence). The V end was cut by 3 bases, the J end by 3 bases, with 8 bases between. CDR3 length: 13 amino acids. The CDR3 DNA reads TGTGCCAGTAGTATGACGGGAGAAGAGACCCAGTACTTC. Protein: CASSMTGEETQYF.